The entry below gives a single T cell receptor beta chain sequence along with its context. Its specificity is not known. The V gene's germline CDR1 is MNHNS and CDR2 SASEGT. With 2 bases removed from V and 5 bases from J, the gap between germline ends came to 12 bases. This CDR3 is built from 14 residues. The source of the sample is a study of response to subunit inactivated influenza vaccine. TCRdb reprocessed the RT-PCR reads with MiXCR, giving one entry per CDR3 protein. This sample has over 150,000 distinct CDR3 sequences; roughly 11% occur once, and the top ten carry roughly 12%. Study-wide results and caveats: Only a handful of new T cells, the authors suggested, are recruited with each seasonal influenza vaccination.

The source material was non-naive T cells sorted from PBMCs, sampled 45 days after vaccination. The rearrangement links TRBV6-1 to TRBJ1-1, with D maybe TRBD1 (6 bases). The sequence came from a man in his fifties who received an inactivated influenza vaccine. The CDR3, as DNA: TGTGCCAGCAGTGAATCACAGGGTAGAACTGAAGCTTTCTTT. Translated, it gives CASSESQGRTEAFF.